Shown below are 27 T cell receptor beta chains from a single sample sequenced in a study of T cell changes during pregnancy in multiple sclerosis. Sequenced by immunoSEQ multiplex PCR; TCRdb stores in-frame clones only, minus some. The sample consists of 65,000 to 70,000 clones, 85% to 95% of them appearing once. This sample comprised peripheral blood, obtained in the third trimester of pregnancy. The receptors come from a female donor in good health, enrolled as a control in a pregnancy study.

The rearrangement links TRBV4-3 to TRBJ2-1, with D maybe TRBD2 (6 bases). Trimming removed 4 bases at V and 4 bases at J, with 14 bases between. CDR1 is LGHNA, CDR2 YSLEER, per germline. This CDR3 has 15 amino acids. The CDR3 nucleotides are TGCGCCAGCAGCCGGGGGACTTCCCTATACAATGAGCAGTTCTTC. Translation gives CASSRGTSLYNEQFF.

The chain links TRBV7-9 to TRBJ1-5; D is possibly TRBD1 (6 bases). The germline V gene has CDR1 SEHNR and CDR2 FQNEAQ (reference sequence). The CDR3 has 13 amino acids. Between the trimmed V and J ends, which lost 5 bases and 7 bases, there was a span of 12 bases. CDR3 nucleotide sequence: TGTGCCAGCAGCAAGGGGGGGCCCCAGCCCCAGCATTTT. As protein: CASSKGGPQPQHF.

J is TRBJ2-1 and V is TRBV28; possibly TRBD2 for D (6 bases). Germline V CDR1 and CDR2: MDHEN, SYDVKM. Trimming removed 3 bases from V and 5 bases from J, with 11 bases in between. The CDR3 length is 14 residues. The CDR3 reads CASSFAGIDNEQFF. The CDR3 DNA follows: TGTGCCAGCAGTTTTGCGGGGATAGACAATGAGCAGTTCTTC.

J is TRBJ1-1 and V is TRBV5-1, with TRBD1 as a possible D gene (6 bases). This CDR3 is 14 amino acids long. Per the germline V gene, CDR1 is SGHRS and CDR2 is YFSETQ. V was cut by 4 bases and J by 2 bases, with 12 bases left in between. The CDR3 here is CASSVRQVNTEAFF. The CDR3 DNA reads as TGCGCCAGCAGCGTCAGACAGGTTAACACTGAAGCTTTCTTT.

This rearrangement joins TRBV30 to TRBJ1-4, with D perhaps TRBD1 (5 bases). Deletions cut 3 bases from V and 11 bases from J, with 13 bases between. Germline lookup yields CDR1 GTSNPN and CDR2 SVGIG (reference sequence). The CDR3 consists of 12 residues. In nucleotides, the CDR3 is TGTGCCTGGAGGGGGGGACCTGGTAAACTGTTTTTT. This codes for CAWRGGPGKLFF.

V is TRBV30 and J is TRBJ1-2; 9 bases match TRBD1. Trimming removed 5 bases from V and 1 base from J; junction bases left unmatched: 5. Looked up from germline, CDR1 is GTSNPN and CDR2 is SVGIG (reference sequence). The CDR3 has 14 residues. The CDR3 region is CAWFWGQGNYGYTF. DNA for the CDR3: TGTGCCTGGTTTTGGGGACAGGGTAACTATGGCTACACCTTC.

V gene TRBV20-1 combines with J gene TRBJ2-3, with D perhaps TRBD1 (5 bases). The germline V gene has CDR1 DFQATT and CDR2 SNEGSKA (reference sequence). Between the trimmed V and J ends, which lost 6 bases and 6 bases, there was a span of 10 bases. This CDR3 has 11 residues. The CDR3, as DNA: TGCAGTGCCCAAAGGGGTGATACGCAGTATTTT. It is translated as CSAQRGDTQYF.

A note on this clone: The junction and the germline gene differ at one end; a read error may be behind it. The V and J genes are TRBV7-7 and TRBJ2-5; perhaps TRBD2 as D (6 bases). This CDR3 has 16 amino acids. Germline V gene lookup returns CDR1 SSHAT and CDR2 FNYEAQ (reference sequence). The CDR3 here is CASSLGGGRKQETQYF. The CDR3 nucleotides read TGTGCTAGCAGCTTAGGTGGTGGGAGGAAACAAGAGACCCAGTACTTC.

CDR3 nucleotide sequence: TGCGCCAGCGCGACAGGGGCCGGGGCCAACGTCCTGACTTTC. Translated, it gives CASATGAGANVLTF. This rearrangement joins TRBV5-1 to TRBJ2-6; 8 bases are a match to TRBD1. This CDR3 has 14 amino acids. Germline V gives CDR1 SGHRS, CDR2 YFSETQ. V shed 7 bases, J shed 4 bases, and the junction held 4 bases outside the gene matches.

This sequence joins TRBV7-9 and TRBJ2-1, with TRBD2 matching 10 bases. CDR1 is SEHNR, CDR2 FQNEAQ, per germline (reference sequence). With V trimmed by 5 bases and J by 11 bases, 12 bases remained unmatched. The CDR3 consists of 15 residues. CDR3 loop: CASSPLAGLARKQFF. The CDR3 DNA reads TGTGCCAGCAGCCCGCTAGCGGGACTAGCGCGTAAGCAGTTCTTC.

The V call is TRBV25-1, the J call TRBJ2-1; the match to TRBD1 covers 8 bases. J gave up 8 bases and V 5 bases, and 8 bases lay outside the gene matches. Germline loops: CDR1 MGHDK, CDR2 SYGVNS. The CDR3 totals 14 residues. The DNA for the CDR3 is TGTGCCAGCAGTAACCCGGACAGGGCCCATGAGCAGTTCTTC. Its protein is CASSNPDRAHEQFF.

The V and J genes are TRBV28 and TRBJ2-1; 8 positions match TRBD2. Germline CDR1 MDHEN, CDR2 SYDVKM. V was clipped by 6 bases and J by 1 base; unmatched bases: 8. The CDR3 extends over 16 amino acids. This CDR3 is CASRNLAGISYNEQFF. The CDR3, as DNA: TGTGCCAGCAGGAATCTAGCGGGCATATCCTACAATGAGCAGTTCTTC.

CDR3 bases: TGTGCCAGTAGTCCGTGGCCTAGCAATCAGCCCCAGCATTTT. Translating it yields CASSPWPSNQPQHF. This rearrangement joins TRBV19 to TRBJ1-5; D unclear. The length of the CDR3 is 14 residues. With 5 bases removed from V and 0 bases from J, the gap between germline ends came to 8 bases. The germline gives CDR1 LNHDA, CDR2 SQIVND (reference sequence). Using reference TRBV19 and TRBJ1-5 for the parts outside the CDR3, the full variable domain is DGGITQSPKYLFRKEGQNVTLSCEQNLNHDAMYWYRQDPGQGLRLIYYSQIVNDFQKGDIAEGYSVSREKKESFPLTVTSAQKNPTAFYLCASSPWPSNQPQHFGDGTRLSIL.

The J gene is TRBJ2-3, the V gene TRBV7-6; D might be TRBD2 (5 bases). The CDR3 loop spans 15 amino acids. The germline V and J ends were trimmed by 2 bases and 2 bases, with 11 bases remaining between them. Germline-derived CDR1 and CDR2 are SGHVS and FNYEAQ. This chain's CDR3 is CASSLYSVTTDTQYF. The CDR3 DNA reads TGTGCCAGCAGCTTATATAGCGTGACCACAGATACGCAGTATTTT.

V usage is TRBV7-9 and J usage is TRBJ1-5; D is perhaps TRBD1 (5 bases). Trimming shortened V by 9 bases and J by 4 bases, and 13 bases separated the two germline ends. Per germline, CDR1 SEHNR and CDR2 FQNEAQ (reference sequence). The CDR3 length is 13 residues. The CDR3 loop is CASSDRANQPQHF. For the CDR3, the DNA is TGTGCCAGTAGCGACAGAGCTAATCAGCCCCAGCATTTT.

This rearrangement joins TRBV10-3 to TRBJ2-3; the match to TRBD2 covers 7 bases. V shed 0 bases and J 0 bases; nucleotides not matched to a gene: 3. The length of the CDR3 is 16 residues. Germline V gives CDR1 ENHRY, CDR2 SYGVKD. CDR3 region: CAISESNSGSTDTQYF. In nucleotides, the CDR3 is TGTGCCATCAGTGAGTCCAATAGCGGGAGCACAGATACGCAGTATTTT.

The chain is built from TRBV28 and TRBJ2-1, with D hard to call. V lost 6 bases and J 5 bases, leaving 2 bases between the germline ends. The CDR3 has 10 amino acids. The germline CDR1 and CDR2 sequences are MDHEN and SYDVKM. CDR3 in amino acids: CASSDNEQFF. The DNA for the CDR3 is TGTGCCAGCAGCGACAATGAGCAGTTCTTC.

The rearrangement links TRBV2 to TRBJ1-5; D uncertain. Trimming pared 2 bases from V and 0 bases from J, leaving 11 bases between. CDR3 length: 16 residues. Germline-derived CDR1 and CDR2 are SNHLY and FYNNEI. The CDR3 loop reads CASSEYGGYSNQPQHF. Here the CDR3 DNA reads TGTGCCAGCAGTGAATACGGCGGTTATAGCAATCAGCCCCAGCATTTT. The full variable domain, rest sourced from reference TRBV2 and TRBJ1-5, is EPEVTQTPSHQVTQMGQEVILRCVPISNHLYFYWYRQILGQKVEFLVSFYNNEISEKSEIFDDQFSVERPDGSNFTLKIRSTKLEDSAMYFCASSEYGGYSNQPQHFGDGTRLSIL.

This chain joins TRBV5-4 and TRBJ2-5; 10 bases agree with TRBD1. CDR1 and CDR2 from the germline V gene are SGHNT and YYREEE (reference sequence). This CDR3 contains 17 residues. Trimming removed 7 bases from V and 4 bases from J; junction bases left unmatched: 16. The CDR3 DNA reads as TGTGCCAGCTCTCTCGGCTCCGGGACAGGGGTTAGAGAGACCCAGTACTTC. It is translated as CASSLGSGTGVRETQYF.

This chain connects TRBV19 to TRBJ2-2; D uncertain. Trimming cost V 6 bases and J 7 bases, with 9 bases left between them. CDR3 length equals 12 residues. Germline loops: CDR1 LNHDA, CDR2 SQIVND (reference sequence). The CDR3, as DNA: TGTGCCAGTAGCCTTATAGTCGGGGAGCTGTTTTTT. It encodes CASSLIVGELFF.

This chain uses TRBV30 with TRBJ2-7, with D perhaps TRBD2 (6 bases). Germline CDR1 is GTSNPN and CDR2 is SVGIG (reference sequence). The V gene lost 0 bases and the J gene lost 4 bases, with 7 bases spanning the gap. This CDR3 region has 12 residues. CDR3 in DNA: TGTGCCTGGAGTGTACGGGGGTACGAGCAGTACTTC. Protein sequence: CAWSVRGYEQYF.

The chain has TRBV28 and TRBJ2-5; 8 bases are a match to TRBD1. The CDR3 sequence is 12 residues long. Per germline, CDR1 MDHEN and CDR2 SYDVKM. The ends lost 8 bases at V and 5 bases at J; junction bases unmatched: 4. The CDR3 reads CASRQGRETQYF. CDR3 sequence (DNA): TGTGCCAGCCGACAGGGGAGGGAGACCCAGTACTTC.

The CDR3 bases are TGTGCCAGCAGCTTAGGAGGGGGGGGAAAAAATACGCAGTATTTT. It is translated as CASSLGGGGKNTQYF. V is TRBV7-2 and J is TRBJ2-3, with D tentatively TRBD2 (7 bases). The CDR3 has 15 amino acids. V was trimmed by 1 base and J by 7 bases, leaving 15 bases between them. Germline loops: CDR1 SGHTA, CDR2 FQGNSA.

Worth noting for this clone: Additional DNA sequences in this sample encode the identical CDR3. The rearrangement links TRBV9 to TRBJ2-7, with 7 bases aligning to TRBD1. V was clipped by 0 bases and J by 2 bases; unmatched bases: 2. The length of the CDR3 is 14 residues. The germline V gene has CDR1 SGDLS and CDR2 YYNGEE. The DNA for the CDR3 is TGTGCCAGCAGCGTAGGAACAGGGGCCTACGAGCAGTACTTC. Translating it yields CASSVGTGAYEQYF.

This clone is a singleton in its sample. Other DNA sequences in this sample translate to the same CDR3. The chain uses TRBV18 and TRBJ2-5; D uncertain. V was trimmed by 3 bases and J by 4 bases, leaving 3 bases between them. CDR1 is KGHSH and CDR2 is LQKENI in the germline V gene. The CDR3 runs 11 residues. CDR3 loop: CASSPGETQYF. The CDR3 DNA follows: TGTGCCAGCTCACCCGGAGAGACCCAGTACTTC.

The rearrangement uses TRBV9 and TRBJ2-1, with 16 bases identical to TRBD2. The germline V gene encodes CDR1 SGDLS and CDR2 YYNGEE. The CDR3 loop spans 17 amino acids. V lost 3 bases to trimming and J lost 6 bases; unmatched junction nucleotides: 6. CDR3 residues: CASSAGLAGGPANEQFF. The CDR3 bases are TGTGCCAGCAGCGCGGGACTAGCGGGAGGGCCGGCCAATGAGCAGTTCTTC.

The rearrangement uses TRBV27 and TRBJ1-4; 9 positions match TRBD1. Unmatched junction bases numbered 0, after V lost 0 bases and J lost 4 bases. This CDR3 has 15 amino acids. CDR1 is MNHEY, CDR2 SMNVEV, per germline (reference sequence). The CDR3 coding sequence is TGTGCCAGCAGTTTATCGGGACAGGGTAATGAAAAACTGTTTTTT. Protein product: CASSLSGQGNEKLFF.